This TCR beta chain was identified during a study of Ad26.COV2.S vaccination and SARS-CoV-2 variants. Study in general: By the intramuscular route, Ad26.COV2.S was given once, or twice 56 days apart.

Regarding this clone: Antigen: not known.

The CDR3 contains 12 residues. V dropped 0 bases and J dropped 9 bases, with 6 bases sitting between them. Germline CDR1 SEHNR, CDR2 FQNEAQ (reference sequence). TCRdb keeps only in-frame clones here, not all; method: immunoSEQ multiplex PCR. This sample has 400,000 to 500,000 clones, with over 75% found just once. Treatment specified: some 20 received Ad26.COV2.S at low or high dose, single or two shots; about 5 received placebo; per-sample allocation not given. After the first vaccine or placebo injection, samples were drawn on day 63. Study findings and constraints: Post-vaccination spike-specific CD8+ and CD4+ T cell responses reportedly had substantial breadth. Placebo recipients showed lower spike-specific TCR breadth than vaccinees.

Sequenced here: peripheral blood, sampled in a trial of Ad26.COV2.S vaccine versus placebo. This chain connects TRBV7-9 to TRBJ2-1; maybe TRBD1 (6 bases). This clonotype was obtained from a person between 18 and 65 years old who received the Ad26.COV2.S COVID-19 vaccine or a placebo. In DNA form, the CDR3 reads TGTGCCAGCAGCTTAGCGGGGGCTGAGCAGTTCTTC. Its protein product is CASSLAGAEQFF.